One and the same sample provided the 4 T cell receptor beta chains below, sequenced in a study of shared clonotypes between healthy human individuals. Measured with immunoSEQ multiplex PCR; TCRdb has only the in-frame clones, and not every one. Among about 340,000 clones, more than 60% were seen once, and the ten largest hold 10%. The sample taken for sequencing was memory CD4+ T cells sorted from blood. Subset meaning: CD45RA-negative fraction. The receptors shown here come from a young man in good health.

The V gene is TRBV14, the J gene TRBJ1-3; D ambiguous. V lost 4 bases and J lost 0, with 10 bases in between. Germline V gene data show CDR1 as SGHDN and CDR2 as FVKESK. This CDR3 is built from 15 residues. CDR3 sequence (DNA): TGTGCCAGCAGCCCCAGGTTCCTCTCTGGAAACACCATATATTTT. It specifies CASSPRFLSGNTIYF.

The genes are TRBV7-9 and TRBJ2-7; D perhaps matches TRBD1 (6 bases). The length of the CDR3 is 17 residues. Germline loops: CDR1 SEHNR, CDR2 FQNEAQ (reference sequence). Trimming removed 0 bases from V and 0 bases from J, with 15 bases in between. This CDR3 reads CASSLARTAASSYEQYF. In nucleotides, the CDR3 is TGTGCCAGCAGCTTAGCTCGGACAGCTGCAAGCTCCTACGAGCAGTACTTC.

This chain joins TRBV18 and TRBJ2-5; 10 bases map to TRBD1. The CDR3 is 16 amino acids. CDR1 KGHSH and CDR2 LQKENI come from the germline V gene. V was pared by 2 bases and J by 5 bases, with 8 bases of the junction left unmatched. CDR3: CASSPSDRGRGETQYF. Here the CDR3 DNA reads TGTGCCAGCTCACCAAGCGACAGGGGGCGCGGGGAGACCCAGTACTTC.

The chain links TRBV30 to TRBJ1-2, with 9 nucleotides matching TRBD1. Germline trimming cut 7 bases from V and 6 bases from J; bases unmatched to any gene: 6. The CDR3 extends over 12 amino acids. CDR1 and CDR2 (germline): GTSNPN, SVGIG (reference sequence). The CDR3 DNA reads TGTGCCTCGGACAGGGGAGGGGATGGCTACACCTTC. Translating it yields CASDRGGDGYTF.